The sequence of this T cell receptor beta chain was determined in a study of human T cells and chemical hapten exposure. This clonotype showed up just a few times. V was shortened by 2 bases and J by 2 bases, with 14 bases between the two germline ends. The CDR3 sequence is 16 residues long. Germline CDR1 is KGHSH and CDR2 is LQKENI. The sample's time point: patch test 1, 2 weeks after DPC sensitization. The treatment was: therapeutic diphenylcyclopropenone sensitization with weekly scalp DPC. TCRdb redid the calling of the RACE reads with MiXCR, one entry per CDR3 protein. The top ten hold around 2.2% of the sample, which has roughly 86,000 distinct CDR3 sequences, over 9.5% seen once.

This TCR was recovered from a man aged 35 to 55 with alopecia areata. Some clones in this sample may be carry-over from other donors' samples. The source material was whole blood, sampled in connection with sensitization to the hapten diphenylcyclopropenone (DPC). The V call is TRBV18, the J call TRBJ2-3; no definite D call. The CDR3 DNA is TGTGCCAGCTCACCAGGTGCACCTGCCAACACAGATACGCAGTATTTT. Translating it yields CASSPGAPANTDTQYF.